These 30 T cell receptor beta chains share one sample of origin, sequenced in a study of cytomegalovirus exposure and HLA in healthy donors. The PCR ran on 60 Vbeta and 13 Jbeta primers. Method: immunoSEQ multiplex PCR; TCRdb's copy keeps in-frame clones and lacks some. The sample lists about 200,000 clones; roughly 84% were seen once. The sequencing sample was made of PBMCs. The receptors here all came from a man between 50 and 59 years old in good health and CMV-seronegative.

This sequence joins TRBV5-1 and TRBJ2-7; D not certain. Trimming took 0 bases from V and 0 from J, leaving 10 bases between them. Per the germline V gene, CDR1 is SGHRS and CDR2 is YFSETQ. CDR3 length: 15 amino acids. The CDR3 coding sequence is TGCGCCAGCAGCTTGGTAACGTCTAGCTCCTACGAGCAGTACTTC. It encodes CASSLVTSSSYEQYF.

The chain has TRBV27 and TRBJ2-7, with 8 bases identical to TRBD2. The trim removed 6 bases at V and 4 bases at J, leaving 8 bases unmatched. CDR1 is MNHEY, CDR2 SMNVEV, per germline (reference sequence). This CDR3 has 14 amino acids. The CDR3 nucleotides read TGTGCCAGCAGAATAGCGGGATCTAGATACGAGCAGTACTTC. Its translation is CASRIAGSRYEQYF.

The V call is TRBV5-5, the J call TRBJ2-7, with D possibly being TRBD2 (5 bases). The germline gives CDR1 SGHKS, CDR2 YYEKEE (reference sequence). Between the trimmed V and J ends, which lost 4 bases and 6 bases, there was a span of 8 bases. The CDR3 sequence is 11 residues long. CDR3 nucleotides: TGTGCCAGCAGCCGGGGTTCCGAGCAGTACTTC. Translation gives CASSRGSEQYF.

The gene calls are TRBV5-8 and TRBJ2-7; D unresolved. Between the trimmed V and J ends, which lost 1 base and 4 bases, there was a span of 6 bases. Germline loops: CDR1 SGHTS, CDR2 YDEGEE. The CDR3 is 12 residues long. The CDR3 is CASSLSRYEQYF. The CDR3 DNA reads TGTGCCAGCAGCTTGTCCAGATACGAGCAGTACTTC.

This rearrangement joins TRBV30 to TRBJ2-1, with 9 bases identical to TRBD2. Trimming removed 5 bases from V and 5 bases from J; junction bases left unmatched: 10. The CDR3 length is 15 residues. CDR1 and CDR2 from the germline V gene are GTSNPN and SVGIG (reference sequence). The DNA of the CDR3 is TGTGCCTGGGAACCGCTAGCGGGACGAAACAATGAGCAGTTCTTC. Protein: CAWEPLAGRNNEQFF.

This clone occurred a few times. This chain connects TRBV7-8 to TRBJ1-1; 7 bases are shared with TRBD1. Germline lookup yields CDR1 SGHVS and CDR2 FQNEAQ. The CDR3 has 13 amino acids. V lost 6 bases, J lost 7 bases, and 8 bases stayed unmatched. As DNA, the CDR3 is TGTGCCAGCAGATCCACAGGGGTGGGTGAAGCTTTCTTT. It yields the protein CASRSTGVGEAFF. The full variable domain, its missing parts supplied by reference TRBV7-8 and TRBJ1-1, is GAGVSQSPRYKVAKRGQDVALRCDPISGHVSLFWYQQALGQGPEFLTYFQNEAQLDKSGLPSDRFFAERPEGSVSTLKIQRTQQEDSAVYLCASRSTGVGEAFFGQGTRLTVV.

This rearrangement joins TRBV19 to TRBJ1-5; 9 bases are a match to TRBD1. J was trimmed by 1 base and V by 10 bases; bases with no gene match: 2. CDR3 length equals 13 residues. Germline V CDR1 and CDR2: LNHDA, SQIVND (reference sequence). CDR3 in DNA: TGTGCCATTGGGACAGGGAGCAATCAGCCCCAGCATTTT. It translates to CAIGTGSNQPQHF.

The chain is built from TRBV5-1 and TRBJ2-1; 8 bases match TRBD2. This CDR3 is 16 amino acids long. The J segment lost 9 bases and the V segment lost 3 bases, leaving 14 bases of the junction unmatched. Germline CDR1 is SGHRS and CDR2 is YFSETQ. The CDR3 coding sequence is TGCGCCAGCAGCTACGAGGGGAGCGGGAGACTAAGTGAGCAGTTCTTC. Protein sequence: CASSYEGSGRLSEQFF. Drawing the rest from reference TRBV5-1 and TRBJ2-1, the complete variable domain is KAGVTQTPRYLIKTRGQQVTLSCSPISGHRSVSWYQQTPGQGLQFLFEYFSETQRNKGNFPGRFSGRQFSNSRSEMNVSTLELGDSALYLCASSYEGSGRLSEQFFGPGTRLTVL.

V is TRBV27 and J is TRBJ1-1; D is perhaps TRBD1 (6 bases). V lost 6 bases and J lost 1, with 24 bases in between. The CDR3 runs 18 residues. CDR1 MNHEY and CDR2 SMNVEV come from the germline V gene (reference sequence). The CDR3 here is CASSADSFRGTSNTEAFF. In DNA, the CDR3 is TGTGCCAGCAGCGCCGACTCCTTCAGGGGCACCTCGAACACTGAAGCTTTCTTT.

This sequence joins TRBV13 and TRBJ2-5; D gene unclear. The germline V gene has CDR1 PRHDT and CDR2 FYEKMQ (reference sequence). V shed 4 bases and J shed 0 bases, with 9 bases lying between them. The length of the CDR3 is 14 residues. CDR3 protein: CASSSRSDQETQYF. CDR3 sequence (DNA): TGTGCCAGCAGCTCACGGTCCGACCAAGAGACCCAGTACTTC.

The rearrangement links TRBV20-1 to TRBJ2-5; maybe TRBD1 (5 bases). CDR1 and CDR2 (germline): DFQATT, SNEGSKA (reference sequence). Trimming took off 6 bases at V and 5 bases at J, with 10 bases between the two ends. This CDR3 is built from 11 residues. This CDR3 reads CSAVSGETQYF. The CDR3 nucleotides read TGCAGTGCCGTCTCAGGGGAGACCCAGTACTTC.

The J gene is TRBJ2-7, the V gene TRBV6-1, with 8 bases that match TRBD1. The germline gives CDR1 MNHNS, CDR2 SASEGT. The CDR3 is made up of 18 amino acids. The junction had 12 bases not matched to a gene; V was cut back by 2 bases and J by 0 bases. In DNA, the CDR3 is TGTGCCAGCAGTGAAACCGCCGCCCGGGACAGGAGCTCCTACGAGCAGTACTTC. This sequence encodes CASSETAARDRSSYEQYF.

This clone was seen once. Germline is not matched at one junction end, which may reflect a read error. Here the CDR3 reads CAISPGQKLSYEQYF. The CDR3 region has the DNA TGTGCCATCAGTCCAGGACAGAAACTCTCCTACGAGCAGTACTTC. This rearrangement joins TRBV6-1 to TRBJ2-7; D possibly corresponds to TRBD1 (6 bases). The CDR3 totals 15 residues. CDR1 is MNHNS and CDR2 is SASEGT in the germline V gene.

The genes are TRBV30 and TRBJ1-1; 7 nucleotides align to TRBD1. V lost 2 bases to trimming and J lost 0 bases; unmatched junction nucleotides: 0. The CDR3 runs 13 residues. CDR1 is GTSNPN, CDR2 SVGIG, per germline (reference sequence). The CDR3 DNA reads as TGTGCCTGGAGTCAGGGGGTGAACACTGAAGCTTTCTTT. Residues: CAWSQGVNTEAFF. The full variable domain, in which reference TRBV30 and TRBJ1-1 provide the parts outside the CDR3, is SQTIHQWPATLVQPVGSPLSLECTVEGTSNPNLYWYRQAAGRGLQLLFYSVGIGQISSEVPQNLSASRPQDRQFILSSKKLLLSDSGFYLCAWSQGVNTEAFFGQGTRLTVV.

The rearrangement links TRBV14 to TRBJ2-7; D is unresolved. CDR1 is SGHDN and CDR2 is FVKESK in the germline V gene. V dropped 1 base and J dropped 0 bases, with 7 bases sitting between them. The CDR3 covers 14 residues. The CDR3 bases are TGTGCCAGCAGCCAAGCACTTGGCTCCTACGAGCAGTACTTC. Translating it yields CASSQALGSYEQYF.

This clone showed up just once. The chain joins TRBV5-1 to TRBJ2-7, with TRBD1 as a possible D gene (6 bases). This CDR3 contains 15 residues. From germline, CDR1 is SGHRS and CDR2 YFSETQ. Trimming stripped 1 base from V and 2 bases from J, with 13 bases between. The CDR3 region has the DNA TGCGCCAGCAGCTTGATAGGGGGAGTCCCCTACGAGCAGTACTTC. Its protein product is CASSLIGGVPYEQYF.

The chain employs TRBV28 and TRBJ2-5; 7 bases line up with TRBD1. Germline loops: CDR1 MDHEN, CDR2 SYDVKM. The CDR3 extends over 15 amino acids. Trimming at V came to 5 bases and at J to 5 bases, leaving 11 bases not matched to a gene. CDR3 sequence (DNA): TGTGCCAGCAGTATCCTCCGGGACAGAGCGGAGACCCAGTACTTC. It specifies CASSILRDRAETQYF.

This clone was detected once. The V and J genes are TRBV2 and TRBJ1-2, with D unresolved. CDR3 length: 11 amino acids. V was pared by 4 bases and J by 8 bases, with 8 bases between. Germline V CDR1 and CDR2: SNHLY, FYNNEI. CDR3 protein: CASSGTWGYTF. The DNA for the CDR3 is TGTGCCAGCAGTGGGACTTGGGGCTACACCTTC.

This clone showed up just once. Here the CDR3 DNA reads TGTGCCAGTTGTGAAGGGACAGTGGCGAACACTGAAGCTTTCTTT. Translation: CASCEGTVANTEAFF. The genes are TRBV28 and TRBJ1-1; 7 bases align to TRBD1. Germline CDR1 MDHEN, CDR2 SYDVKM. After removal of 9 bases from V and 1 base from J, the junction contained 11 bases not matched to a gene. This CDR3 region has 15 residues.

The V call is TRBV11-1, the J call TRBJ2-1, with 8 bases lining up with TRBD2. J lost 9 bases, V lost 1 base, and 8 bases had no gene match. CDR1 and CDR2 (germline): SGHAT, FQDESV (reference sequence). The CDR3 has 15 residues. The CDR3 sequence is CASSLVGLVISEQFF. The CDR3 DNA reads as TGTGCCAGCAGCTTAGTGGGACTAGTAATTAGTGAGCAGTTCTTC.

The CDR3 protein is CATKGSGDSNTGELFF. The CDR3 nucleotides read TGCGCCACCAAGGGTTCCGGGGATTCGAACACCGGGGAGCTGTTTTTT. V gene TRBV5-1 combines with J gene TRBJ2-2; maybe TRBD2 (5 bases). The V end lost 9 bases, the J end lost 0 bases, and 18 bases lay between the germline ends. This CDR3 comprises 16 residues. Germline CDR1 is SGHRS and CDR2 is YFSETQ.

The chain links TRBV13 to TRBJ2-5; the D gene is possibly TRBD1 (6 bases). The DNA end is a closer match to TRBJ2-7, so the J assignment may be wrong. Per the germline V gene, CDR1 is PRHDT and CDR2 is FYEKMQ (reference sequence). There are 15 residues in the CDR3. In nucleotides, the CDR3 is TGTGCCAGCAGCTCACGGACAGTAGACTACTACGAGCAGTACTTC. Its translation is CASSSRTVDYYEQYF.

V and J are TRBV29-1 and TRBJ1-2, with D perhaps matching TRBD1 (6 bases). In germline, CDR1 is SQVTM, CDR2 ANQGSEA. Trimming left V 7 bases short and J 5 bases short, with 17 bases between. The CDR3 extends over 13 amino acids. In DNA form, the CDR3 reads TGCAGCGCCAGGACAGATAACAAGTATGGCTACACCTTC. Translation: CSARTDNKYGYTF.

A few counts support this clone. The chain employs TRBV7-9 and TRBJ1-1; 9 positions agree with TRBD1. V lost 5 bases and J lost 4; bases outside the gene matches: 2. CDR3 size: 13 residues. Germline V lookup: CDR1 SEHNR, CDR2 FQNEAQ (reference sequence). CDR3 coding DNA: TGTGCCAGCAGCCGGACAGGGGTCACTGAAGCTTTCTTT. Protein sequence: CASSRTGVTEAFF.

The chain recombines TRBV5-4 with TRBJ2-5; the D gene is possibly TRBD2 (6 bases). CDR1 is SGHNT and CDR2 is YYREEE in the germline V gene (reference sequence). Deletions cut 1 base from V and 2 bases from J, with 9 bases between. The CDR3 runs to 14 residues. The DNA for the CDR3 is TGTGCCAGCAGCTTGCGGGACTCGCAAGAGACCCAGTACTTC. As protein: CASSLRDSQETQYF.

In this sample, this clone turned up a few times. The CDR3 sequence is CASLGPTTHEQYF. CDR3 in DNA: TGTGCCAGTCTGGGGCCTACGACCCACGAGCAGTACTTC. V and J are TRBV27 and TRBJ2-7, with D perhaps TRBD1 (5 bases). The germline V and J ends were trimmed by 9 bases and 5 bases, with 17 bases remaining between them. The CDR3 has 13 residues. Germline CDR1 MNHEY, CDR2 SMNVEV (reference sequence).

This clone was seen more than once but under ten times. This chain connects TRBV6-5 to TRBJ1-2; the D is unclear. Trimming pared 6 bases from V and 2 bases from J, leaving 10 bases between. This CDR3 has 13 amino acids. Germline CDR1 reads MNHEY; CDR2 reads SVGAGI. CDR3 bases: TGTGCCAGCAGGCTGTCGGGGAACTATGGCTACACCTTC. This translates into CASRLSGNYGYTF.

The chain joins TRBV5-1 to TRBJ2-5; 12 bases are shared with TRBD2. Trimming took 1 base from V and 4 from J; bases not matched to a gene: 5. This CDR3 has 16 residues. CDR1 is SGHRS and CDR2 is YFSETQ in the germline V gene. The CDR3 loop is CASSLNVLAGGETQYF. Written as DNA, the CDR3 is TGCGCCAGCAGCTTGAATGTACTAGCGGGAGGAGAGACCCAGTACTTC.

The chain has TRBV9 and TRBJ1-1, with 11 bases that match TRBD1. Per the germline V gene, CDR1 is SGDLS and CDR2 is YYNGEE. CDR3 length equals 15 residues. V dropped 4 bases and J dropped 8; count of bases not matched to a gene: 10. The CDR3 here is CASSPSGTGGLEAFF. The CDR3 nucleotides are TGTGCCAGCAGCCCCTCCGGGACAGGGGGACTAGAAGCTTTCTTT.

The chain carries TRBV7-6 and TRBJ2-5; TRBD1 agrees at 8 bases. TRBJ2-7 explains the end of the DNA better; the J call may be wrong. The CDR3 runs to 15 residues. Germline loops: CDR1 SGHVS, CDR2 FNYEAQ. The CDR3 sequence is CASSLEQGVPYEQYF. The DNA for the CDR3 is TGTGCCAGCAGCTTAGAACAGGGGGTACCTTACGAGCAGTACTTC.